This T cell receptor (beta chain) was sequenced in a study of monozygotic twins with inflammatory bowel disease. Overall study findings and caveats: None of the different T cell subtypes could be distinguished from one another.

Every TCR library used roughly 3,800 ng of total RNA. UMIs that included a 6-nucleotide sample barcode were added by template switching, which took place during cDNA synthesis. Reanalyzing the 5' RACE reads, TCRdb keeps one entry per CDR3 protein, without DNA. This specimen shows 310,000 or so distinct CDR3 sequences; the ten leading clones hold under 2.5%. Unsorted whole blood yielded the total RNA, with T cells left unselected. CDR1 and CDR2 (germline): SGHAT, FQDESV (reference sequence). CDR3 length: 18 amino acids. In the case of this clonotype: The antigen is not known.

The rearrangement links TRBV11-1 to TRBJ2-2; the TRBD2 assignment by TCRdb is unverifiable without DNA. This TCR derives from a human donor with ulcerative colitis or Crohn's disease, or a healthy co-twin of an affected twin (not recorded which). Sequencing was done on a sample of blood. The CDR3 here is CASGPPVFSGINTGELFF.